This T cell receptor beta chain was documented in a study of T-cell reconstitution after alpha-beta-depleted transplantation in children (TCRdb year 2016). For context, the study as a whole: T-cell immune reconstitution after TCRalphabeta/CD19-depleted allogeneic hematopoietic cell transplantation in children was quantitatively tracked in the study by means of TCR repertoire profiling.

This clonotype has at least ten counts. It has no known antigen specificity. Per-nucleotide qualities are absent, and no much larger clonotype sits a single base away. V is pruned by 7 bases and J by 8 bases, leaving 12 bases of the junction without a gene match. CDR1 LGHDT and CDR2 YNNKEL are derived from the germline V gene (reference sequence). Measured from the cysteine to the phenylalanine, the CDR3 is 15 residues long. CDR3 DNA is the only sequence kept; it has 45 bases, read in frame from the first base. Receptors were amplified or captured by PCR. The sequencer was an Illumina HiSeq 2500. TCR libraries were prepared with molecular barcoding, using unique molecular identifiers to normalize TCRbeta repertoire quantification. Using fastp at Q25 and MiXCR, TCRdb reprocessed the public reads and kept productive beta chains. CDR3 protein sequences are deduplicated, and each keeps its most common genes and DNA. Within this sample are about 92,000 distinct CDR3 sequences, with more than 9% of them counted one time only. The ten top clones hold around 13% of the sample.

Sequenced here: PBMCs from the stem cell graft donor, sampled from the stem cell graft. The sequence was collected from a human donor who donated a stem cell graft to a child with inherited bone marrow failure. The rearrangement joined TRBV3-1 to TRBJ2-1, with TRBD2 matching 9 junction bases. The nucleotide sequence reads TGTGCCAGCACACGGGGAGTAGCGGGAGTCGATGAGCAGTTCTTC. The resulting protein is CASTRGVAGVDEQFF.